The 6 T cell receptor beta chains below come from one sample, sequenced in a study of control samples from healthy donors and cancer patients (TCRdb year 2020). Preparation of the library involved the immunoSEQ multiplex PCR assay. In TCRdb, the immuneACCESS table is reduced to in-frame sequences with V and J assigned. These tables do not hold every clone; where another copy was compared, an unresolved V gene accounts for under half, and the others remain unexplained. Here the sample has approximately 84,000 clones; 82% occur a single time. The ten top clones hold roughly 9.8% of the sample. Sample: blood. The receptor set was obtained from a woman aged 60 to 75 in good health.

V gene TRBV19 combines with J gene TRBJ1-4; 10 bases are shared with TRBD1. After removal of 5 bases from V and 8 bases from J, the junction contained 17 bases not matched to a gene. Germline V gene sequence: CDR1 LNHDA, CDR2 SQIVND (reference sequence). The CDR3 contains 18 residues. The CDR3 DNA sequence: TGTGCCAGTAGTGCCCGACAGGGGGCAGGTGCGTGGGGAGAAAAACTGTTTTTT. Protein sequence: CASSARQGAGAWGEKLFF.

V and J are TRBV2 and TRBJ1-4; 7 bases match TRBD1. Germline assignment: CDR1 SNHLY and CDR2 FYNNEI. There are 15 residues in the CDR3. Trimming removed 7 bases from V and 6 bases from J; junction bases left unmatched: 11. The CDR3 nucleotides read TGTGCCAGCAAGCCTAACAGGGGTGGGGATGAAAAACTGTTTTTT. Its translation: CASKPNRGGDEKLFF.

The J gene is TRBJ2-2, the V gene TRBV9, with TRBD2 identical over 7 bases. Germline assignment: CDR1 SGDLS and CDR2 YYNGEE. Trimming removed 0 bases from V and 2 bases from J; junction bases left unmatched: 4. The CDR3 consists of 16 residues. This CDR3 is CASSVVGLTNTGELFF. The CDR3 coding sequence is TGTGCCAGCAGCGTAGTGGGACTAACCAACACCGGGGAGCTGTTTTTT.

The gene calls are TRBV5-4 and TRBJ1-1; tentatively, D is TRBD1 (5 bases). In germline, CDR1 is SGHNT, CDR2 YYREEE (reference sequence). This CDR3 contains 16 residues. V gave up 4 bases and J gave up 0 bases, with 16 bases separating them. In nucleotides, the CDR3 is TGTGCCAGCAGCCGAAGCGGGGCCTTCATGAACACTGAAGCTTTCTTT. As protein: CASSRSGAFMNTEAFF. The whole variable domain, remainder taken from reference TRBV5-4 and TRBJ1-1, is ETGVTQSPTHLIKTRGQQVTLRCSSQSGHNTVSWYQQALGQGPQFIFQYYREEENGRGNFPPRFSGLQFPNYSSELNVNALELDDSALYLCASSRSGAFMNTEAFFGQGTRLTVV.

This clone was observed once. CDR3 sequence reads: CASSRLVSTGELFF. The CDR3 DNA reads as TGTGCCAGCAGCCGACTAGTCTCCACCGGGGAGCTGTTTTTT. The rearrangement joins TRBV3-1 (or the pseudogene TRBV3-2) to TRBJ2-2, with D tentatively TRBD2 (6 bases). This CDR3 is built from 14 residues. The V end lost 4 bases, the J end lost 4 bases, and 10 bases lay between the germline ends. Germline loops: CDR1 LGHDT, CDR2 YNNKEL (reference sequence).

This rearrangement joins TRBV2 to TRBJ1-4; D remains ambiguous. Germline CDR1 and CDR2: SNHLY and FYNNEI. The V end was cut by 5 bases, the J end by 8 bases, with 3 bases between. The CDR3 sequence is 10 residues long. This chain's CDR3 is CASSREKLFF. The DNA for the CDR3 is TGTGCCAGCAGTAGGGAAAAACTGTTTTTT.